This TCR beta chain was observed in a study of blood T cell repertoires in COVID-19. Overall study: From T cells, B-cell-depleted T cells, or PBMCs came the material, which was cDNA or gDNA.

Germline CDR1 SGHRS, CDR2 YFSETQ. With 4 bases clipped from V and 5 bases from J, the junction kept 9 bases outside the gene matches. This CDR3 comprises 16 residues. Per the study methods: Cell counts per sample came from amplifying reference gene primers. Some clones are missing from TCRdb's copy, which holds only in-frame ones; the method was immunoSEQ multiplex PCR. V, J and clone size are taken as reported in that table, and D and trimming were inferred from the DNA itself. The data hold some 150,000 clones, with roughly 89% observed a single time. The sequence came from a human donor in a cohort sampled during active COVID-19. Sequenced input: peripheral blood. The chain couples TRBV5-1 to TRBJ1-1; 12 bases are a match to TRBD1. The CDR3 nucleotides read TGCGCCAGCAGCCCGGGGACAGGGGGCGCGGGGACTGAAGCTTTCTTT. Amino acid sequence: CASSPGTGGAGTEAFF. The variable domain in full, with the rest retrieved from reference TRBV5-1 and TRBJ1-1, is KAGVTQTPRYLIKTRGQQVTLSCSPISGHRSVSWYQQTPGQGLQFLFEYFSETQRNKGNFPGRFSGRQFSNSRSEMNVSTLELGDSALYLCASSPGTGGAGTEAFFGQGTRLTVV.